Following are 13 T cell receptor beta chains from one sample sequenced in a study of cytomegalovirus exposure and HLA in healthy donors. With 60 Vbeta and 13 Jbeta primers, the PCR was carried out. TCRdb's table, derived via immunoSEQ multiplex PCR, lists solely in-frame clones and lacks some. Its table lists some 75,000 clones. The specimen was PBMCs. The receptors were sampled from a boy aged 5-17 years in good health and CMV-seronegative.

V and J are TRBV5-6 and TRBJ2-7; 9 bases fit TRBD2. CDR3 length: 16 residues. The trim removed 4 bases at V and 3 bases at J, leaving 11 bases unmatched. The germline V gene has CDR1 SGHDT and CDR2 YYEEEE. CDR3 sequence: CASSPVGREGGYEQYF. DNA for the CDR3: TGTGCCAGCAGCCCCGTGGGGCGGGAGGGGGGCTACGAGCAGTACTTC.

The CDR3 coding sequence is TGTGCCAGCAGTGTGAGCGGGGGGGCCGGGGAGACCCAGTACTTC. Protein: CASSVSGGAGETQYF. The V call is TRBV6-1, the J call TRBJ2-5, with TRBD2 identical over 10 bases. The germline V gene has CDR1 MNHNS and CDR2 SASEGT. Trimming removed 4 bases from V and 5 bases from J; junction bases left unmatched: 7. This CDR3 has 15 residues.

In the case of this clone: At one end, the junction sequence differs from germline, possibly due to a read error. The rearrangement joins TRBV30 to TRBJ1-1; tentative D call: TRBD1 (6 bases). This CDR3 contains 15 residues. Germline V lookup: CDR1 GTSNPN, CDR2 SVGIG (reference sequence). The CDR3 sequence: CAGSPRTERGTEAFF. In DNA form, the CDR3 reads TGTGCCGGGAGTCCCCGGACAGAGCGGGGCACTGAAGCTTTCTTT.

A note on this clone: The junction differs from germline at one of its ends, possibly a read error. The chain uses TRBV10-3 and TRBJ2-1, with 9 bases that match TRBD1. CDR3 size: 17 residues. Germline V gives CDR1 ENHRY, CDR2 SYGVKD. The CDR3, as DNA: TGTGCCATCACTGAGACTCAACTTGGACAGGGGAGAAATGAGCAGTTCTTC. Its protein product is CAITETQLGQGRNEQFF.

The gene calls are TRBV5-6 and TRBJ2-3, with 7 bases identical to TRBD1. Germline V gives CDR1 SGHDT, CDR2 YYEEEE. V lost 6 bases to trimming and J lost 0 bases; unmatched junction nucleotides: 13. The CDR3 has 17 amino acids. CDR3 nucleotides: TGTGCCAGCACAGAGACAGGGCAGAGCCCTAGCACAGATACGCAGTATTTT. Encoded protein: CASTETGQSPSTDTQYF.

The rearrangement joins TRBV5-1 to TRBJ2-3, with a weak D call TRBD1 (5 bases). The V gene lost 3 bases and the J gene lost 6 bases, with 5 bases spanning the gap. This CDR3 has 11 amino acids. Per germline, CDR1 SGHRS and CDR2 YFSETQ. The CDR3 loop is CASSSGDTQYF. The CDR3, as DNA: TGCGCCAGCAGCTCAGGGGATACGCAGTATTTT. The full variable domain, its missing parts supplied by reference TRBV5-1 and TRBJ2-3, is KAGVTQTPRYLIKTRGQQVTLSCSPISGHRSVSWYQQTPGQGLQFLFEYFSETQRNKGNFPGRFSGRQFSNSRSEMNVSTLELGDSALYLCASSSGDTQYFGPGTRLTVL.

The chain employs TRBV30 and TRBJ1-4, with TRBD1 as a possible D gene (5 bases). Trimming shortened V by 6 bases and J by 1 base, and 15 bases separated the two germline ends. The CDR3 sequence is 15 residues long. Germline V lookup: CDR1 GTSNPN, CDR2 SVGIG (reference sequence). CDR3 sequence reads: CACGGIVETNEKLFF. CDR3 bases: TGTGCCTGCGGGGGTATTGTCGAAACTAATGAAAAACTGTTTTTT.

Turning to this clone: Other nucleotide sequences from this sample produce the same CDR3. The chain links TRBV25-1 to TRBJ2-1, with D perhaps TRBD2 (5 bases). Trimming removed 3 bases at V and 13 bases at J, with 7 bases between. In germline, CDR1 is MGHDK, CDR2 SYGVNS. This CDR3 is 10 amino acids long. The CDR3 loop is CASSDGEQFF. CDR3 nucleotides: TGTGCCAGCAGTGACGGGGAACAGTTCTTC.

The chain is built from TRBV10-1 and TRBJ2-5; D possibly corresponds to TRBD1 (5 bases). The CDR3 loop spans 15 amino acids. Germline-derived CDR1 and CDR2 are WNHNN and SYGVQD (reference sequence). The germline V and J ends were trimmed by 3 bases and 11 bases, with 22 bases remaining between them. CDR3 region: CASSDPAGPLSEQYF. In nucleotides, the CDR3 is TGCGCCAGCAGTGACCCCGCAGGGCCGCTTTCGGAGCAGTACTTC.

The chain carries TRBV5-6 and TRBJ1-1; D gene uncertain. The CDR3 is 15 amino acids. Germline V gene lookup returns CDR1 SGHDT and CDR2 YYEEEE. V was shortened by 1 base and J by 3 bases, with 13 bases between the two germline ends. The CDR3 DNA reads as TGTGCCAGCAGCTTGTTGGGGTTCGGGGACACTGAAGCTTTCTTT. Encoded protein: CASSLLGFGDTEAFF.

The chain links TRBV28 to TRBJ2-1; D is uncertain. Trimming took 2 bases from V and 10 from J, leaving 12 bases between them. CDR3 length: 13 amino acids. Germline assignment: CDR1 MDHEN and CDR2 SYDVKM. This CDR3 is CASSLGQSIEQFF. The CDR3 DNA reads as TGTGCCAGCAGTTTAGGGCAGTCGATAGAGCAGTTCTTC.

V and J are TRBV7-3 and TRBJ2-1, with 7 bases that match TRBD2. Germline V lookup: CDR1 SGHTA, CDR2 FQGTGA. This CDR3 has 14 amino acids. V was pared by 5 bases and J by 5 bases, with 6 bases of the junction left unmatched. The CDR3 region has the DNA TGTGCCAGCAGCCCTACTAGCGCTGACAATGAGCAGTTCTTC. Its translation: CASSPTSADNEQFF.

The chain recombines TRBV6-5 with TRBJ2-7, with a tentative D call TRBD1 (5 bases). The CDR3 runs to 15 residues. Germline V gene lookup returns CDR1 MNHEY and CDR2 SVGAGI. Trimming left V 5 bases short and J 0 bases short, with 14 bases between. CDR3 DNA sequence: TGTGCCAGCAGTCGTGAATTGACAGACTCCTACGAGCAGTACTTC. It codes for CASSRELTDSYEQYF.